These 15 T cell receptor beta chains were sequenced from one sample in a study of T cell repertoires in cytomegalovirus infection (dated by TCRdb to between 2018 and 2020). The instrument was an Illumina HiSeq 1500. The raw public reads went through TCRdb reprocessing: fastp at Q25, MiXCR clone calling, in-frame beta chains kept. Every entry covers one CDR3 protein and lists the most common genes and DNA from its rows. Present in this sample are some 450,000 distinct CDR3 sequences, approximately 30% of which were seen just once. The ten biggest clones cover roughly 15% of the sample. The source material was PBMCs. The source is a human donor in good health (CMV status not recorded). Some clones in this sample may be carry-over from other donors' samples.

CDR3 sequence (DNA): TGTGCCAGCAGCTTAGCGGTCCGGGGGGCGATCAAAGAGACCCAGTACTTC. It translates to CASSLAVRGAIKETQYF. The rearrangement links TRBV7-4 to TRBJ2-5, with TRBD2 as a possible D gene (7 bases). The V gene lost 0 bases and the J gene lost 3 bases, with 17 bases spanning the gap. Germline CDR1 reads SGHVT; CDR2 reads SQSDAQ. CDR3 length equals 17 residues. The entire variable domain, with the rest obtained from reference TRBV7-4 and TRBJ2-5, is as follows: GAGVSQSPRYKVAKRGRDVALRCDSISGHVTLYWYRQTLGQGSEVLTYSQSDAQRDKSGRPSGRFSAERPERSVSTLKIQRTEQGDSAVYLCASSLAVRGAIKETQYFGPGTRLLVL.

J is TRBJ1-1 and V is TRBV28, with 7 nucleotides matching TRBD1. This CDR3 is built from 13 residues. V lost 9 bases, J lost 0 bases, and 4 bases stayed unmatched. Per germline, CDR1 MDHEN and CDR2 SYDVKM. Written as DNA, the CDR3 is TGTGCCAGTCTACAGGGGATGAACACTGAAGCTTTCTTT. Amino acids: CASLQGMNTEAFF.

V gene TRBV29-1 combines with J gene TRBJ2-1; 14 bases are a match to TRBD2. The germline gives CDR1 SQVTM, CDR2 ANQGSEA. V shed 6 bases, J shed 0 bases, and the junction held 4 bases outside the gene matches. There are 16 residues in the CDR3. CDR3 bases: TGCAGCGTCGGACTAGCGGGGGGACCCTCCTACAATGAGCAGTTCTTC. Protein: CSVGLAGGPSYNEQFF.

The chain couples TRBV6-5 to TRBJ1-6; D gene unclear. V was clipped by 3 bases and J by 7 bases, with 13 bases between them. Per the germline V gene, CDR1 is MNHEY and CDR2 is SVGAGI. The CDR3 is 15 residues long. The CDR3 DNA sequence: TGTGCCAGCAGTTATACCCCCTCCCCAAATTCACCCCTCCACTTT. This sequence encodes CASSYTPSPNSPLHF.

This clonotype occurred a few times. In DNA, the CDR3 is TGTGCCAGCAGTTTACCCGGGACTAGCGGCTCCTACGAGCAGTACTTC. Its translation: CASSLPGTSGSYEQYF. The J gene is TRBJ2-7, the V gene TRBV28; 11 bases agree with TRBD2. Germline values: CDR1 MDHEN, CDR2 SYDVKM. V gave up 2 bases and J gave up 0 bases; unmatched junction bases: 3. The CDR3 runs 16 residues.

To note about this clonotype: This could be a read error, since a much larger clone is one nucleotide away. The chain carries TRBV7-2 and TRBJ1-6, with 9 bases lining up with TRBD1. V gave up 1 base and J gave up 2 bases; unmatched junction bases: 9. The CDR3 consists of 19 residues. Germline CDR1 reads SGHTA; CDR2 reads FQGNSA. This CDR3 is CASSLDRVDRGPYNSPLHF. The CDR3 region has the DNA TGTGCCAGCAGCTTAGACCGAGTGGACAGGGGCCCCTATAATTCACCCCTCCACTTT.

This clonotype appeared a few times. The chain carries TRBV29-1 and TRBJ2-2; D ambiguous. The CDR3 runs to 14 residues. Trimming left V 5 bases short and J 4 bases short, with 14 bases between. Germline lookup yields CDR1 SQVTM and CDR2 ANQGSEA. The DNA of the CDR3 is TGCAGCGTTTCGGGCGCAGGTGTCACCGGGGAGCTGTTTTTT. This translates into CSVSGAGVTGELFF.

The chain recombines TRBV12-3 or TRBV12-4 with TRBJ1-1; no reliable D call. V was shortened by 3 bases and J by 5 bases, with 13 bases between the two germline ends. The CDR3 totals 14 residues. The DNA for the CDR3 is TGTGCCAGCAGTTTGATCGGGGTGAGTACTGAAGCTTTCTTT. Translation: CASSLIGVSTEAFF.

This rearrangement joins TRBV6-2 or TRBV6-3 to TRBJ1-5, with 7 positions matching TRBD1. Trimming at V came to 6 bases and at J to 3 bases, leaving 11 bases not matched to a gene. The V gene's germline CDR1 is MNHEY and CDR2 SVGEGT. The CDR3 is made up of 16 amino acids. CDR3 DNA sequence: TGTGCCAGCAGACGCTACCCGACAGGGACCAATCAGCCCCAGCATTTT. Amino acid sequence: CASRRYPTGTNQPQHF.

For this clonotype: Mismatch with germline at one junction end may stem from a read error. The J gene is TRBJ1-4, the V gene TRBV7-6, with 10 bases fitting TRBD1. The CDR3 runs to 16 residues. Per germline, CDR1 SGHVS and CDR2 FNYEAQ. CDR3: CASSVVGTGESEKLFW. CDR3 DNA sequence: TGTGCCAGCAGCGTAGTGGGGACAGGGGAGAGTGAAAAACTGTTTTGG. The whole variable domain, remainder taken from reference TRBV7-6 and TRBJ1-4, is GAGVSQSPRYKVTKRGQDVALRCDPISGHVSLYWYRQALGQGPEFLTYFNYEAQQDKSGLPNDRFSAERPEGSISTLTIQRTEQRDSAMYRCASSVVGTGESEKLFWGSGTQLSVL.

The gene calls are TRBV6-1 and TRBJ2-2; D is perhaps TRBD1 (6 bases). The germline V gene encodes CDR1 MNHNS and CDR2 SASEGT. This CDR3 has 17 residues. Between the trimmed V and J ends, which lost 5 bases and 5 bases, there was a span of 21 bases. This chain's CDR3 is CASSINPTGRRTGELFF. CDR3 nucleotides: TGTGCCAGCAGTATTAACCCGACAGGACGACGGACCGGGGAGCTGTTTTTT.

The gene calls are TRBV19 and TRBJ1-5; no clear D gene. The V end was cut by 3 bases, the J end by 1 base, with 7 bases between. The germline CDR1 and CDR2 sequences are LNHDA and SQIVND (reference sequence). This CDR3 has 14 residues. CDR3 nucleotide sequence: TGTGCCAGTAGTATGCGGGTAAGCAATCAGCCCCAGCATTTT. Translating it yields CASSMRVSNQPQHF.

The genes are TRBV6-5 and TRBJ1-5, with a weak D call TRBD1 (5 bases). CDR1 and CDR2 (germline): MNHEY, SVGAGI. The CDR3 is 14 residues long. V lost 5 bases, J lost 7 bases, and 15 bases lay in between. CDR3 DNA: TGTGCCAGCAGTATGGAAGGGGCCCGACAGCCCCAGCATTTT. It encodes CASSMEGARQPQHF.

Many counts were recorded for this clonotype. The DNA of the CDR3 is TGTGCCAGCAGCTTAGGGGCAGGGGCGTTGGAGCCCCAGCATTTT. Protein sequence: CASSLGAGALEPQHF. The chain couples TRBV7-6 to TRBJ1-5, with a tentative D call TRBD1 (6 bases). Trimming took 1 base from V and 8 from J, leaving 15 bases between them. This CDR3 has 15 amino acids. Germline assignment: CDR1 SGHVS and CDR2 FNYEAQ.

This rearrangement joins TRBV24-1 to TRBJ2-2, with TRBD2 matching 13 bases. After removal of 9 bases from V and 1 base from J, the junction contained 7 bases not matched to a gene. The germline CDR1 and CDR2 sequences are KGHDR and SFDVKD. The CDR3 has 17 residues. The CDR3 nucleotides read TGTGCCACCGCGGGACTAGCGGGGCCGGTGAACACCGGGGAGCTGTTTTTT. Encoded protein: CATAGLAGPVNTGELFF.